Sequencing of this T cell receptor (beta chain) was carried out in a study of T cells in narcolepsy. Germline V CDR1 and CDR2: SGHKS, YYEKEE (reference sequence). The CDR3 runs to 16 residues. J was trimmed by 6 bases and V by 0 bases; bases with no gene match: 11. Assay used: immunoSEQ multiplex PCR; TCRdb lists only in-frame clones, some missing. The sample has 25,000 to 35,000 clones, more than 75% seen once. The chain employs TRBV5-5 and TRBJ1-2; 7 bases are shared with TRBD1. The sequence was obtained from a human donor with narcolepsy. Material: CD45RA- memory CD4+ T cells from PBMCs. The CDR3 bases are TGTGCCAGCAGCTTGGGGGACAGAGTTGTAAACGATGGCTACACCTTC. Protein: CASSLGDRVVNDGYTF. Together with reference TRBV5-5 and TRBJ1-2, the CDR3 gives the full variable domain: DAGVTQSPTHLIKTRGQQVTLRCSPISGHKSVSWYQQVLGQGPQFIFQYYEKEERGRGNFPDRFSARQFPNYSSELNVNALLLGDSALYLCASSLGDRVVNDGYTFGSGTRLTVV.